This passage covers 10 T cell receptor beta chains from one sample sequenced in a study of cytomegalovirus exposure and HLA in healthy donors. Use of 60 Vbeta and 13 Jbeta primers characterized the PCR. Profiled with immunoSEQ multiplex PCR; TCRdb holds only in-frame clones, not every one. This sample has more than 60,000 clones; 70% to 85% occur once, and the top ten carry 7.5% to 9.5%. Material: PBMCs. These receptors were taken from a man between 35 and 55 years old in good health and CMV-seropositive.

This chain uses TRBV28 with TRBJ2-6, with TRBD2 as a possible D gene (6 bases). This CDR3 comprises 18 residues. Trimming removed 3 bases from V and 4 bases from J, with 19 bases in between. CDR1 and CDR2 (germline): MDHEN, SYDVKM. CDR3 bases: TGTGCCAGCAGTTTTGCCCCGGGACGGAGGGCCGGGGCCAACGTCCTGACTTTC. This translates into CASSFAPGRRAGANVLTF.

This chain links TRBV7-9 with TRBJ2-4; D unresolved. The CDR3 runs 14 residues. V was pared by 5 bases and J by 0 bases, with 8 bases between. Germline V gene sequence: CDR1 SEHNR, CDR2 FQNEAQ (reference sequence). The CDR3 sequence: CASSAALAKNIQYF. The CDR3 DNA sequence: TGTGCCAGCAGCGCCGCGCTAGCCAAAAACATTCAGTACTTC.

This clone was picked up a small number of times. The rearrangement links TRBV30 to TRBJ1-1; D is uncertain. The CDR3 totals 14 residues. CDR1 and CDR2 from the germline V gene are GTSNPN and SVGIG (reference sequence). The V end was cut by 3 bases, the J end by 1 base, with 12 bases between. The CDR3 nucleotides read TGTGCCTGGAGGCCCTGGAGGGCGAACACTGAAGCTTTCTTT. It yields the protein CAWRPWRANTEAFF.

This clone was counted a few times. The chain combines TRBV18 with TRBJ1-5; D is perhaps TRBD1 (6 bases). The CDR3 covers 15 residues. V lost 6 bases and J 5 bases, leaving 17 bases between the germline ends. Germline V CDR1 and CDR2: KGHSH, LQKENI. The CDR3 nucleotides read TGTGCCAGCTCCTCGACCAGGGGTGTGGATCAGCCCCAGCATTTT. Protein: CASSSTRGVDQPQHF.

This clone was recorded once. The chain uses TRBV4-3 and TRBJ2-3, with TRBD2 matching over 9 bases. The V gene end was trimmed by 1 base and the J gene end by 0 bases; junction bases not matched to a gene: 11. This CDR3 has 19 residues. Germline V CDR1 and CDR2: LGHNA, YSLEER. This chain's CDR3 is CASSQVLAGGPLSTDTQYF. The CDR3 region has the DNA TGCGCCAGCAGCCAAGTTTTGGCGGGGGGGCCCCTGAGCACAGATACGCAGTATTTT.

This clone has only one observation. The rearrangement uses TRBV6-6 and TRBJ1-6, with D hard to call. Germline-derived CDR1 and CDR2 are MNHNY and SVGAGI (reference sequence). The V end was cut by 2 bases, the J end by 10 bases, with 15 bases between. The CDR3 length is 15 residues. CDR3 sequence reads: CASSYAADARSPLHF. CDR3 coding DNA: TGTGCCAGCAGTTACGCCGCAGATGCTAGGTCACCCCTCCACTTT.

V gene TRBV7-8 combines with J gene TRBJ1-2; 7 positions match TRBD1. Germline loops: CDR1 SGHVS, CDR2 FQNEAQ. V trimming: 0 bases; J trimming: 2 bases; junction bases outside the gene matches: 3. The CDR3 extends over 15 amino acids. The CDR3 sequence: CASSLATGKNYGYTF. The CDR3 DNA sequence: TGTGCCAGCAGCTTAGCGACAGGGAAGAACTATGGCTACACCTTC.

The chain combines TRBV9 with TRBJ2-3; maybe TRBD1 (6 bases). Germline V lookup: CDR1 SGDLS, CDR2 YYNGEE. This CDR3 has 15 residues. The ends were cut back, 4 bases at V and 3 bases at J, with 15 bases in the middle. The CDR3 is CASSPTRQETDTQYF. In DNA, the CDR3 is TGTGCCAGCAGCCCGACAAGACAGGAGACAGATACGCAGTATTTT.

The rearrangement uses TRBV2 and TRBJ2-7, with 12 bases identical to TRBD2. CDR1 is SNHLY and CDR2 is FYNNEI in the germline V gene. V dropped 3 bases and J dropped 1; count of bases not matched to a gene: 1. The CDR3 has 15 residues. CDR3 DNA: TGTGCCAGCAGTGAGACTAGCGGGGGATCCTACGAGCAGTACTTC. Its translation is CASSETSGGSYEQYF. The full variable domain, rest sourced from reference TRBV2 and TRBJ2-7, is EPEVTQTPSHQVTQMGQEVILRCVPISNHLYFYWYRQILGQKVEFLVSFYNNEISEKSEIFDDQFSVERPDGSNFTLKIRSTKLEDSAMYFCASSETSGGSYEQYFGPGTRLTVT.

The CDR3 here is CASSVDGSGSYNEQFF. The CDR3 DNA reads TGTGCCAGCAGCGTGGACGGTAGCGGGAGTTACAATGAGCAGTTCTTC. The rearrangement joins TRBV9 to TRBJ2-1; TRBD2 agrees at 9 bases. Per the germline V gene, CDR1 is SGDLS and CDR2 is YYNGEE. CDR3 length: 16 residues. V was pared by 2 bases and J by 4 bases, with 7 bases of the junction left unmatched.